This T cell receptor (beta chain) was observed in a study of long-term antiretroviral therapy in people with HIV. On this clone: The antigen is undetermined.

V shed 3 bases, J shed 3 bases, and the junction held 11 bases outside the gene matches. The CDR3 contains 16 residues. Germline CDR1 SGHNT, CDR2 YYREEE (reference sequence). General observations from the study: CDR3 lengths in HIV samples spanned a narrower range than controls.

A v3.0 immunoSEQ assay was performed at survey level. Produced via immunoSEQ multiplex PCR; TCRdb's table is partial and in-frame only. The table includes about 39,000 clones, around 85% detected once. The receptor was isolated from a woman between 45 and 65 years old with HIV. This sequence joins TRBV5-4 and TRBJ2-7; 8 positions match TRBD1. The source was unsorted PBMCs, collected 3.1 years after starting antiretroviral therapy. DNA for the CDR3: TGTGCCAGCAGCTCGGGCGCAGGGGGCGCAAGCTACGAGCAGTACTTC. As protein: CASSSGAGGASYEQYF.